The rows below give T cell receptor beta chains drawn from one sample of a study of T cell responses to AZD1222 COVID-19 vaccine. Sequencing was performed with immunoSEQ multiplex PCR; in TCRdb, only in-frame clones are kept and a portion is missing. The table has roughly 100,000 clones, 70% to 90% seen once. The sequencing here drew on peripheral blood, taken on day 0 of AZD1222 vaccination. These receptors originate from an adult in good health. Both conserved end residues are trimmed from each CDR3.

ASSLAGASSGNTIY,TRBV5-1,TRBJ1-3
ASTLGVIGSPLH,TRBV19,TRBJ1-6
SVRWNEQF,TRBV29-1,TRBJ2-1
ASTGDLGDTEAF,TRBV19,TRBJ1-1
SASQGTGGLYEQY,TRBV20-1,TRBJ2-7
ASSLGLYTGELF,TRBV7-2,TRBJ2-2
ATRTGRAYEQY,TRBV6-5,TRBJ2-7
ASRNRDRVGYGYT,TRBV9,TRBJ1-2
ASSMRQGNTGELF,TRBV9,TRBJ2-2
ASTRSAHVKNIQY,TRBV21-1,TRBJ2-4
ASSNEGRANYGYT,TRBV5-4,TRBJ1-2
ASSFVGGAEQY,TRBV7-9,TRBJ2-7
ASSTPGEAGNTIY,TRBV19,TRBJ1-3
ASSSNSGRATDTQY,TRBV27,TRBJ2-3
AISVPAGPRDTQY,TRBV10-3,TRBJ2-3
ASSYSGGNTEAF,TRBV6-5,TRBJ1-1
SVNGGGYGYT,TRBV29-1,TRBJ1-2
ASSRGTPEAF,TRBV12-3/TRBV12-4,TRBJ1-1
ASTGVRGTETQY,TRBV6-5,TRBJ2-5
ASSPTTPGVFDGANVLT,TRBV18,TRBJ2-6
AISTGGGNGYT,TRBV10-3,TRBJ1-2
ATSDHGQGASGGYT,TRBV24-1,TRBJ1-2
ASSPDWVAYNSPLH,TRBV27,TRBJ1-6
ASSLGERSDTDTQY,TRBV11-3,TRBJ2-3
ATSRGDLSYGYT,TRBV15,TRBJ1-2
ASSFSPGPNTEAF,TRBV13,TRBJ1-1
ASSRGTYNEQF,TRBV27,TRBJ2-1
ASSDTSGTDTQY,TRBV6-4,TRBJ2-3
ASSQVARVNYGYT,TRBV4-3,TRBJ1-2
ASSPRGTNEKLF,TRBV5-1,TRBJ1-4
ASTPTRATDTQY,TRBV19,TRBJ2-3
ASRLGGDYGYT,TRBV2,TRBJ1-2
ASSQEPQRRNEQF,TRBV3-1/TRBV3-2,TRBJ2-1
AISRAPGQGIETQY,TRBV10-3,TRBJ2-5
ASSLAGQGDGYT,TRBV7-8,TRBJ1-2
ASSQDREGTEAF,TRBV13,TRBJ1-1